The clone carrying this T cell receptor (beta chain) was observed a few times. As yet, its antigen is unknown. The V segment lost 5 bases and the J segment 3 bases; nucleotides outside the gene matches: 5. There are 16 residues in the CDR3. From germline, CDR1 is SGHVS and CDR2 FQNEAQ. Unique-molecular-identifier-tagged TCR beta cDNA libraries were used. TCRdb processed the PCR reads anew with MiXCR; each CDR3 protein has one entry. The table lists about 760,000 distinct CDR3 sequences, just under 30% of them singletons. This entry belongs to a study of post-analysis software for immune sequencing data. Findings and caveats of the study: In patients, roughly five TRBV segments were more frequent than in controls, with TRBV5-6, TRBV5-1 and TRBV20-1 among them.

Specimen: blood. The chain is built from TRBV7-8 and TRBJ2-2; 11 bases map to TRBD2. This receptor was identified in a girl aged 5 to 17 with multiple sclerosis. The CDR3 reads CASSAIAGGHTGELFF. The DNA for the CDR3 is TGTGCCAGCAGCGCAATAGCGGGGGGGCACACCGGGGAGCTGTTTTTT.